The rows below give T cell receptor beta chains drawn from one sample of a study of T cells in Graves' hyperthyroidism and ophthalmopathy. A single record per CDR3 protein comes from TCRdb applying MiXCR to the multiplex PCR reads. The profile shows approximately 330,000 distinct CDR3 sequences, roughly 13% of them singletons. The sequencing sample was made of blood. The receptors were gathered from a woman in her thirties or forties with Graves' ophthalmopathy. CDR3s include the opening cysteine and the closing phenylalanine or tryptophan. The D gene is left open where the match is weak. Clone size appears in some rows only: once, few, many, or a class for an expanded clone.

D gene: TRBD2; J gene: TRBJ2-1; clone size: many; V gene: TRBV7-2; CDR3 protein: CASSLPTKPSGRGGEQFF; CDR3 DNA: TGTGCCAGCAGCTTGCCCACCAAACCTAGCGGGAGGGGGGGAGAGCAGTTCTTC
D gene: NA; J gene: TRBJ2-1; clone size: many; V gene: TRBV12-5; CDR3 protein: CASGPRLVGNEQFF; CDR3 DNA: TGTGCTAGTGGTCCCCGGCTCGTCGGGAATGAGCAGTTCTTC
D gene: TRBD1; J gene: TRBJ1-4; clone size: few; V gene: TRBV28; CDR3 protein: CASSFTGGSEKLFF; CDR3 DNA: TGTGCCAGCAGTTTTACAGGGGGGAGTGAAAAACTGTTTTTT
D gene: NA; J gene: TRBJ2-5; clone size: NA; V gene: TRBV27; CDR3 protein: CASSRGGRLPNQETQYF; CDR3 DNA: TGCGCCAGCAGCCGAGGGGGGCGCCTACCGAACCAAGAGACCCAGTACTTC
D gene: TRBD1; J gene: TRBJ1-1; clone size: NA; V gene: TRBV6-1; CDR3 protein: CASRQLGTGGEIEAFF; CDR3 DNA: TGTGCCAGCAGGCAACTAGGGACAGGGGGGGAAATTGAAGCTTTCTTT
D gene: NA; J gene: TRBJ1-5; clone size: few; V gene: TRBV6-2/TRBV6-3; CDR3 protein: CANSYSQGQPQHF; CDR3 DNA: TGTGCCAACAGTTACTCTCAGGGTCAGCCCCAGCATTTT
D gene: NA; J gene: TRBJ1-4; clone size: once; V gene: TRBV5-1; CDR3 protein: CASSLAGVRQATNEKLFF; CDR3 DNA: TGCGCCAGCAGCTTGGCCGGAGTGAGACAGGCAACTAATGAAAAACTGTTTTTT
D gene: NA; J gene: TRBJ1-3; clone size: many; V gene: TRBV28; CDR3 protein: CASSGTLNSGNTIYF; CDR3 DNA: TGTGCCAGCTCCGGGACACTAAACTCTGGAAACACCATATATTTT
D gene: NA; J gene: TRBJ2-1; clone size: NA; V gene: TRBV4-2; CDR3 protein: CASSPGTIISGEQFF; CDR3 DNA: TGTGCCAGCAGCCCTGGGACCATAATCAGTGGTGAGCAGTTCTTC
D gene: NA; J gene: TRBJ2-7; clone size: many; V gene: TRBV29-1; CDR3 protein: CSVLGTAAYEQYF; CDR3 DNA: TGCAGCGTTCTTGGGACGGCAGCCTACGAGCAGTACTTC
D gene: NA; J gene: TRBJ2-1; clone size: many; V gene: TRBV5-1; CDR3 protein: CASSLDSGAAYNEQFF; CDR3 DNA: TGCGCCAGCAGCTTGGATTCTGGGGCCGCCTACAATGAGCAGTTCTTC
D gene: NA; J gene: TRBJ1-5; clone size: NA; V gene: TRBV12-3/TRBV12-4; CDR3 protein: CASSLSVGVDQPQHF; CDR3 DNA: TGTGCCAGCAGTTTAAGTGTAGGGGTAGATCAGCCCCAGCATTTT
D gene: NA; J gene: TRBJ1-4; clone size: few; V gene: TRBV19; CDR3 protein: CASSEQTGARGKLFF; CDR3 DNA: TGTGCCAGTAGTGAGCAGACCGGGGCTAGGGGAAAACTGTTTTTT
D gene: NA; J gene: TRBJ1-1; clone size: few; V gene: TRBV4-1; CDR3 protein: CASSQDELGETEAFF; CDR3 DNA: TGCGCCAGCAGCCAAGACGAGCTAGGGGAGACTGAAGCTTTCTTT
D gene: NA; J gene: TRBJ2-1; clone size: many; V gene: TRBV7-7; CDR3 protein: CASSLGRYNEQFF; CDR3 DNA: TGTGCTAGCAGCTTAGGGAGATACAATGAGCAGTTCTTC
D gene: TRBD1; J gene: TRBJ2-7; clone size: NA; V gene: TRBV28; CDR3 protein: CASSDLPGTGDREQYF; CDR3 DNA: TGTGCCAGCTCGGATCTCCCCGGGACAGGGGATCGCGAGCAGTACTTC
D gene: TRBD1; J gene: TRBJ1-1; clone size: many; V gene: TRBV6-1; CDR3 protein: CASSTQTGTEAFF; CDR3 DNA: TGTGCCAGCAGTACCCAGACAGGGACTGAAGCTTTCTTT
D gene: TRBD2; J gene: TRBJ2-3; clone size: few; V gene: TRBV20-1; CDR3 protein: CSASLAGGRADTQYF; CDR3 DNA: TGCAGTGCTAGTTTAGCGGGGGGGCGGGCAGATACGCAGTATTTT
D gene: NA; J gene: TRBJ1-3; clone size: NA; V gene: TRBV27; CDR3 protein: CASSLTGNSGNTIYF; CDR3 DNA: TGTGCCAGCAGTTTGACCGGGAACTCTGGAAACACCATATATTTT
D gene: TRBD1; J gene: TRBJ2-2; clone size: NA; V gene: TRBV5-4; CDR3 protein: CASSGPRTGDTGELFF; CDR3 DNA: TGTGCCAGCAGCGGCCCCCGGACAGGGGACACCGGGGAGCTGTTTTTT
D gene: TRBD2; J gene: TRBJ2-1; clone size: many; V gene: TRBV2; CDR3 protein: CASSESREGLYNEQFF; CDR3 DNA: TGTGCCAGCAGTGAATCCCGGGAGGGCTTATACAATGAGCAGTTCTTC
D gene: NA; J gene: TRBJ2-3; clone size: many; V gene: TRBV2; CDR3 protein: CASSALTVTSTDTQYF; CDR3 DNA: TGTGCCAGCAGTGCCCTAACAGTCACTAGCACAGATACGCAGTATTTT